The 5 T cell receptor beta chains below all came from one sample that was sequenced in a study of identical twins (dated by TCRdb to about 2016). The library was built by means of 5' RACE. The sequencer was an Illumina HiSeq 2000. Starting from the raw public reads, TCRdb applied fastp trimming at Q25, assembled clones with MiXCR and retained in-frame beta chains. One record per CDR3 amino acid sequence lists the most common genes and DNA. Within this sample are approximately 680,000 distinct CDR3 sequences, with about 7.6% of them counted one time only. Roughly 1.6% of the sample is in the top ten clones. This sample also appeared in a second study, on yellow fever vaccine responses in identical twins.

The specimen was PBMCs. The receptors originated from a woman younger than 35 in good health.

The gene calls are TRBV5-6 and TRBJ2-5, with D uncertain. The CDR3 is made up of 12 amino acids. Germline V gives CDR1 SGHDT, CDR2 YYEEEE. The V and J ends lost 2 bases and 5 bases respectively, with 7 bases between them. Here the CDR3 DNA reads TGTGCCAGCAGCTTTCATGGGGAGACCCAGTACTTC. Protein sequence: CASSFHGETQYF.

The chain joins TRBV10-3 to TRBJ2-2; TRBD1 matches 10 bases. The CDR3 runs 17 residues. V trimming: 2 bases; J trimming: 6 bases; junction bases outside the gene matches: 9. Per the germline V gene, CDR1 is ENHRY and CDR2 is SYGVKD. Written as DNA, the CDR3 is TGTGCCATCAGTGAGGGACAGGGGGGACGGATCTCCGGGGAGCTGTTTTTT. This encodes CAISEGQGGRISGELFF.

The genes are TRBV27 and TRBJ1-1; 7 bases agree with TRBD1. The CDR3 is made up of 13 amino acids. From germline, CDR1 is MNHEY and CDR2 SMNVEV (reference sequence). V was clipped by 2 bases and J by 7 bases; unmatched bases: 4. This chain's CDR3 is CASSLKGQNEAFF. The CDR3 coding sequence is TGTGCCAGCAGTTTAAAGGGACAGAATGAAGCTTTCTTT.

This clonotype came up many times. The rearrangement uses TRBV10-2 and TRBJ2-3; TRBD2 matches 8 bases. Trimming took 3 bases from V and 4 from J; bases not matched to a gene: 6. The V gene's germline CDR1 is WSHSY and CDR2 SAAADI. The CDR3 is 15 residues long. CDR3 amino acids: CASSEGAGASDTQYF. The CDR3 DNA sequence: TGCGCCAGCAGTGAAGGAGCGGGGGCTTCAGATACGCAGTATTTT.

In regard to this clonotype: This may be a read error, as it is one base from a much larger clone. The rearrangement links TRBV20-1 to TRBJ2-1; D may be TRBD2 (6 bases). The length of the CDR3 is 16 residues. The germline CDR1 and CDR2 sequences are DFQATT and SNEGSKA (reference sequence). The CDR3 DNA follows: TGCTGTGCTAGCGACCCAGGGACTCATTCCTACAATGAGCAGTTCTTC. Encoded protein: CCASDPGTHSYNEQFF.